This is a list of T cell receptor beta chains from one sample in a study of tumor-infiltrating lymphocytes in glioblastoma multiforme. TCRdb re-called the multiplex PCR reads through MiXCR, storing one row per CDR3 protein. The sample shows over 8,000 distinct CDR3 sequences, nearly 75% of them seen only once. The sample comprised brain tumor tissue. Receptor source: a male donor with glioblastoma. CDR3s include the opening cysteine and the closing phenylalanine or tryptophan. Each record gives: J gene, clone size, V gene, D gene, CDR3 protein, CDR3 DNA. D genes are given only for firm matches. Only some rows state a clone size, as once, few, many or a class for expanded clones.

TRBJ1-3 | - | TRBV6-6 | - | CASSLGGYGNTIYF | TGTGCCAGCAGTTTGGGGGGCTATGGAAACACCATATATTTT
TRBJ2-3 | few | TRBV2 | - | CASSRPPSREGADTQYF | TGTGCCAGCAGCCGCCCCCCCAGCAGGGAAGGGGCAGATACGCAGTATTTT
TRBJ2-2 | - | TRBV11-2 | TRBD2 | CASTPSFGQGLAVNTGELSF | TGTGCCAGCACCCCCTCATTCGGCCAAGGTCTAGCGGTAAACACCGGGGAGCTTTCTTTT
TRBJ2-2 | - | TRBV10-3 | - | CAISASALTGELFF | TGTGCCATCAGTGCCAGTGCCCTCACCGGGGAGCTGTTTTTT
TRBJ2-1 | - | TRBV20-1 | TRBD2 | CSVSRPGLAGMDEQFF | TGCAGTGTTAGTCGACCGGGACTAGCAGGAATGGATGAGCAGTTCTTC
TRBJ2-1 | large | TRBV6-6 | TRBD1 | CASSYSPGTGAHNEQFF | TGTGCCAGCAGTTACTCCCCCGGGACAGGGGCCCACAATGAGCAGTTCTTC
TRBJ2-7 | - | TRBV20-1 | - | CSARDSLGERNSYEQYF | TGCAGTGCTAGAGATTCCCTTGGGGAGCGTAACTCCTACGAGCAGTACTTT
TRBJ2-2 | medium-sized | TRBV12-5 | TRBD2 | CASGLMAGVRFAGELFF | TGTGCTAGTGGTTTGATGGCGGGAGTGAGGTTCGCCGGGGAGCTGTTTTTT
TRBJ2-1 | - | TRBV5-5 | - | CTSSLTRESYNEQFF | TGTACCAGCAGCCTAACAAGGGAGTCCTACAATGAGCAGTTCTTC
TRBJ2-7 | - | TRBV20-1 | - | CSAGEGTSEDYKQYF | TGCAGTGCTGGAGAAGGGACTTCGGAGGATTACAAGCAGTACTTC
TRBJ2-2 | many | TRBV5-4 | TRBD1 | CASSTDRDRGVDTGELFF | TGTGCCAGCAGCACCGACCGGGACAGGGGTGTGGACACCGGGGAGCTGTTTTTT
TRBJ2-2 | - | TRBV11-2 | - | CATTPSFGQGLAVNAGELFF | TGTGCCACCACCCCCTCATTCGGCCAGGGGCTAGCGGTAAACGCCGGGGAGCTGTTTTTT
TRBJ2-1 | - | TRBV11-2 | - | CASSLKSGNEQFF | TGTGCCAGCAGCTTAAAATCCGGCAATGAGCAGTTCTTC
TRBJ2-1 | - | TRBV20-1 | - | CSVRDEAGLYERFF | TGCAGTGTTAGAGATGAGGCAGGGCTTTATGAGCGGTTCTTC
TRBJ2-5 | - | TRBV11-1 | TRBD1 | CASVLPGQGARETQYF | TGTGCCAGCGTCCTCCCGGGACAGGGGGCGAGGGAGACCCAGTACTTC
TRBJ2-2 | - | TRBV10-3 | - | CASSYLDSPGDAGELFF | TGTGCCAGCAGTTACCTAGACAGTCCTGGGGACGCCGGGGAGCTGTTTTTT
TRBJ2-1 | few | TRBV7-9 | - | CASSPGPIEQFF | TGTGCCAGCAGCCCTGGACCCATTGAGCAGTTCTTC
TRBJ2-3 | - | TRBV13 | - | CASSQRTEDTQYF | TGTGCCAGCAGCCAGAGGACTGAAGATACGCAGTATTTT
TRBJ2-5 | once | TRBV7-9 | - | CVSRNTGSRAQEAQYF | TGTGTCAGCAGGAATACCGGGTCCCGGGCCCAAGAGGCCCAGTACTTC
TRBJ2-1 | - | TRBV29-1 | - | CSIGGLQGGDEQFF | TGCAGCATTGGGGGGCTGCAGGGGGGCGATGAGCAGTTCTTC
TRBJ2-1 | - | TRBV10-1 | TRBD2 | CSSSFSGTWDEQFF | TGCTCCAGCAGTTTTAGCGGGACGTGGGATGAGCAGTTCTTC
TRBJ2-5 | once | TRBV5-8 | TRBD2 | CASTRAGTSGLMETQYF | TGTGCCAGCACTAGAGCCGGGACTAGCGGTCTGATGGAGACCCAGTACTTC
TRBJ2-1 | large | TRBV6-1 | - | CASSEEVVAYNEQFF | TGTGCCAGCAGTGAAGAAGTCGTAGCATACAATGAGCAGTTCTTC
TRBJ1-6 | many | TRBV11-2 | - | CASSAGQYNSPLHF | TGTGCCAGCAGCGCCGGACAGTATAATTCACCCCTCCACTTT
TRBJ1-6 | - | TRBV29-1 | TRBD1 | CSVVRDREPPLHF | TGCAGTGTTGTCAGGGACAGAGAACCACCCCTCCACTTT
TRBJ2-2 | - | TRBV11-1 | - | CASWDTGAVF | TGTGCCAGCTGGGACACCGGAGCTGTTTTT